A single sample is the source of the 10 T cell receptor beta chains below, sequenced in a study of vaccination and CD4 T cells after COVID-19. Their cognate antigens are unknown. The study sequenced cultured CD4+ T cell DNA using the Oncomine TCR Beta short-read assay. One entry per CDR3 protein results from TCRdb running MiXCR on the PCR reads. The data hold about 13,000 distinct CDR3 sequences, with about 40% observed a single time. The treatment here: roughly 11-day PBMC culture with coronavirus spike peptide pools or control peptides (ViraFEST assay). Sequenced sample: CD4+ T cells from blood, cultured in vitro. The origin of the receptors is a human donor who had recovered from COVID-19.

V usage is TRBV6-4 and J usage is TRBJ2-7; D is possibly TRBD1 (7 bases). The V and J ends lost 4 bases and 3 bases respectively, with 10 bases between them. In germline, CDR1 is MRHNA, CDR2 SNTAGT. The CDR3 totals 13 residues. CDR3 in amino acids: CASSVQGGYEQYF. The CDR3 bases are TGTGCCAGCAGTGTTCAGGGGGGCTACGAGCAGTACTTC.

This clonotype was counted only a few times. CDR3 protein: CSATRRLNEDQPQHF. The CDR3 nucleotides read TGCAGTGCTACCAGAAGACTAAATGAGGATCAGCCCCAGCATTTT. The rearrangement joins TRBV20-1 to TRBJ1-5; D is uncertain. Germline V gene sequence: CDR1 DFQATT, CDR2 SNEGSKA (reference sequence). V was shortened by 4 bases and J by 5 bases, with 18 bases between the two germline ends. The CDR3 spans 15 residues.

The rearrangement links TRBV12-3 or TRBV12-4 to TRBJ2-5, with D hard to call. The ends were cut back, 3 bases at V and 4 bases at J, with 9 bases in the middle. CDR3 length: 13 amino acids. CDR3: CASSFSSLETQYF. DNA for the CDR3: TGTGCCAGCAGTTTTAGCTCTTTAGAGACCCAGTACTTC.

This clonotype was seen only once. The chain couples TRBV30 to TRBJ2-4; D tentatively reads TRBD1 or TRBD2 (6 bases each). The CDR3 totals 17 residues. Germline assignment: CDR1 GTSNPN and CDR2 SVGIG (reference sequence). Trimming pared 3 bases from V and 0 bases from J, leaving 18 bases between. CDR3 residues: CAWRGGSGGLAKNIQYF. The CDR3 DNA is TGTGCCTGGAGAGGGGGGAGTGGTGGGTTAGCCAAAAACATTCAGTACTTC.

This clonotype turned up a few times. The rearrangement joins TRBV12-3 or TRBV12-4 to TRBJ1-3; D not certain. Trimming removed 2 bases at V and 6 bases at J, with 8 bases between. This CDR3 spans 13 amino acids. The CDR3, as DNA: TGTGCCAGCAGTTTACAGAGTCCAAACACCATATATTTT. Encoded protein: CASSLQSPNTIYF.

The rearrangement links TRBV5-4 to TRBJ1-2; D gene uncertain. The CDR3 sequence is 12 residues long. Germline CDR1 is SGHNT and CDR2 is YYREEE (reference sequence). With 0 bases removed from V and 4 bases from J, the gap between germline ends came to 4 bases. For the CDR3, the DNA is TGTGCCAGCAGCTTGGATGGCTATGGCTACACCTTC. This sequence encodes CASSLDGYGYTF.

The chain carries TRBV19 and TRBJ1-2, with 9 bases aligning to TRBD1. V trimming: 8 bases; J trimming: 7 bases; junction bases outside the gene matches: 8. The CDR3 runs to 13 residues. CDR1 is LNHDA and CDR2 is SQIVND in the germline V gene (reference sequence). The CDR3 protein is CASEGQGTGGYTF. The CDR3 nucleotides are TGTGCCAGTGAAGGACAGGGGACTGGTGGCTACACCTTC.

This clonotype was counted a few times. The chain employs TRBV29-1 and TRBJ1-2; no reliable D call. The CDR3 runs 13 residues. Trimming took off 4 bases at V and 2 bases at J, with 11 bases between the two ends. Germline CDR1 and CDR2: SQVTM and ANQGSEA. This CDR3 reads CSVAPRANYGYTF. As DNA, the CDR3 is TGCAGCGTTGCCCCCCGGGCGAACTATGGCTACACCTTC.

This clonotype was seen a handful of times. The V and J genes are TRBV7-2 and TRBJ2-5; D may be TRBD1 (6 bases). V was shortened by 4 bases and J by 7 bases, with 16 bases between the two germline ends. This CDR3 region has 14 residues. From germline, CDR1 is SGHTA and CDR2 FQGNSA. CDR3 residues: CASSSSDRSVTQYF. The CDR3 DNA reads as TGTGCCAGCAGCTCCTCAGACAGGTCCGTGACCCAGTACTTC.

The rearrangement joins TRBV2 to TRBJ1-2; maybe TRBD1 (5 bases). The CDR3 extends over 15 amino acids. Germline CDR1 reads SNHLY; CDR2 reads FYNNEI. Trimming pared 7 bases from V and 5 bases from J, leaving 20 bases between. The CDR3 DNA follows: TGTGCCAGCACACAAAGTGGGGGGTTGTTGTATGGCTACACCTTC. It encodes CASTQSGGLLYGYTF.